The 29 T cell receptor beta chains listed next were all sequenced from one sample in a study of Graves' ophthalmopathy and Graves' hyperthyroidism. As the template, RNA transcripts were used to amplify TCR beta CDR3 regions. The authors performed first-round RT-PCR with HTBI primers and then a second-round multiplex PCR. TCRdb analysed the multiplex PCR reads with MiXCR anew, one entry per CDR3 protein. The profile shows roughly 410,000 distinct CDR3 sequences, 15% to 17% of them singletons. Sample: peripheral blood. The receptors derive from a woman aged 18 to 35 with stable Graves' hyperthyroidism.

This clonotype has a count of ten or more. The V and J genes are TRBV6-5 and TRBJ2-5, with TRBD2 matching 9 bases. Germline V gene sequence: CDR1 MNHEY, CDR2 SVGAGI. This CDR3 has 15 amino acids. Losses at the gene ends were 4 bases for V and 2 bases for J; bases not matched to a gene: 5. The CDR3 region is CASSLGGGGQETQYF. Here the CDR3 DNA reads TGTGCCAGCAGTTTAGGCGGGGGGGGACAAGAGACCCAGTACTTC.

This clonotype was found many times. The rearrangement joins TRBV6-2 or TRBV6-3 to TRBJ2-7; weak D call: TRBD1 (5 bases). This CDR3 contains 16 residues. Germline V gene sequence: CDR1 MNHEY, CDR2 SVGEGT. Trimming stripped 2 bases from V and 3 bases from J, with 17 bases between. The CDR3 is CASSYPQGSLHYEQYF. The CDR3 DNA reads as TGTGCCAGCAGTTACCCCCAGGGATCCCTACACTACGAGCAGTACTTC.

This clonotype was counted many times. The chain couples TRBV11-2 to TRBJ2-2, with D unresolved. CDR1 is SGHAT, CDR2 FQNNGV, per germline. Trimming shortened V by 1 base and J by 4 bases, and 13 bases separated the two germline ends. The length of the CDR3 is 16 residues. The CDR3 DNA reads as TGTGCCAGCAGCTTAGGCGACTTGGGATTCACCGGGGAGCTGTTTTTT. This encodes CASSLGDLGFTGELFF.

The gene calls are TRBV12-3 or TRBV12-4 and TRBJ1-1, with 8 nucleotides matching TRBD1. The CDR3 consists of 12 residues. CDR3 DNA sequence: TGTGTCAGTCGACAGGGGTACACTGAAGCTTTCTTT. It yields the protein CVSRQGYTEAFF.

This clonotype was picked up many times. The chain links TRBV7-3 to TRBJ1-5; TRBD1 matches at 10 bases. There are 18 residues in the CDR3. Germline CDR1 SGHTA, CDR2 FQGTGA. V dropped 4 bases and J dropped 2; count of bases not matched to a gene: 11. This CDR3 reads CASSSPLRDRGGNQPQHF. In nucleotides, the CDR3 is TGTGCCAGCAGCTCCCCTCTCCGGGACAGGGGAGGCAATCAGCCCCAGCATTTT.

This clonotype was counted only a few times. The J gene is TRBJ1-6, the V gene TRBV10-3, with TRBD1 identical over 7 bases. Germline CDR1 and CDR2: ENHRY and SYGVKD. V lost 7 bases to trimming and J lost 7 bases; unmatched junction nucleotides: 4. This CDR3 is built from 13 residues. CDR3 sequence reads: CAITSGGNSPLHF. For the CDR3, the DNA is TGTGCCATCACCTCAGGGGGGAATTCACCCCTCCACTTT.

For this clonotype: Just one base apart from a much larger clone, this may be a read error. The conserved phenylalanine or tryptophan normally closing the CDR3 is absent here, so this likely arose from a read error. The chain links TRBV7-9 to TRBJ1-2; D not certain. The V end lost 5 bases, the J end lost 3 bases, and 7 bases lay between the germline ends. This CDR3 is 12 amino acids long. Looked up from germline, CDR1 is SEHNR and CDR2 is FQNEAQ (reference sequence). CDR3 in DNA: TGTGCCAGCAGCCCCGGGGACTATGGCTACACCCTC. It codes for CASSPGDYGYTL.

In its sample, this clonotype was seen many times. The chain carries TRBV6-1 and TRBJ2-2; D is uncertain. The V end was cut by 4 bases, the J end by 5 bases, with 11 bases between. CDR3 length: 14 residues. The germline V gene encodes CDR1 MNHNS and CDR2 SASEGT. CDR3 sequence reads: CASSVTSVTGELFF. Written as DNA, the CDR3 is TGTGCCAGCAGTGTAACTTCTGTGACCGGGGAGCTGTTTTTT.

This clonotype has a count of ten or more. This chain links TRBV6-2 or TRBV6-3 with TRBJ1-2, with 7 bases lining up with TRBD1. Germline V lookup: CDR1 MNHEY, CDR2 SVGEGT. The trim removed 6 bases at V and 8 bases at J, leaving 12 bases unmatched. The CDR3 runs 14 residues. CDR3 amino acids: CASSLQGGADGYTF. CDR3 DNA sequence: TGTGCCAGCAGCCTCCAAGGGGGCGCGGACGGCTACACCTTC.

This clonotype was counted at least ten times. The chain employs TRBV11-2 and TRBJ1-1; no definite D call. Germline V lookup: CDR1 SGHAT, CDR2 FQNNGV. V was shortened by 6 bases and J by 4 bases, with 15 bases between the two germline ends. This CDR3 region has 14 residues. The CDR3 DNA reads TGTGCCAGCAGTCCACTCAACTTAGTCACTGAAGCTTTCTTT. Residues: CASSPLNLVTEAFF.

Many counts were recorded for this clonotype. This chain joins TRBV24-1 and TRBJ2-2, with D unresolved. V lost 9 bases and J 7 bases, leaving 14 bases between the germline ends. The CDR3 contains 13 residues. Germline values: CDR1 KGHDR, CDR2 SFDVKD. The CDR3 DNA reads as TGTGCCACCCAACCCCGACACGGCGGGGAGCTGTTTTTT. Residues: CATQPRHGGELFF.

This clonotype was picked up many times. The V call is TRBV5-4, the J call TRBJ2-4; 8 positions match TRBD1. J was trimmed by 1 base and V by 3 bases; bases with no gene match: 9. CDR1 SGHNT and CDR2 YYREEE come from the germline V gene (reference sequence). The CDR3 has 17 residues. The chain's CDR3 is CASSSRTGSWAKNIQYF. The CDR3 bases are TGTGCCAGCAGCTCGAGGACAGGGTCTTGGGCCAAAAACATTCAGTACTTC.

Details on this clonotype: Germline and junction disagree at one end, which may indicate a read error. The rearrangement links TRBV2 to TRBJ2-4; D not certain. Looked up from germline, CDR1 is SNHLY and CDR2 is FYNNEI. This CDR3 is 14 amino acids long. CDR3 region: CAITIPIGRNIKYF. DNA of the CDR3: TGTGCCATCACGATTCCGATAGGAAGAAACATTAAGTACTTC.

The chain recombines TRBV27 with TRBJ1-5, with D tentatively TRBD1 (6 bases). Trimming removed 3 bases at V and 2 bases at J, with 11 bases between. The CDR3 has 15 residues. The germline CDR1 and CDR2 sequences are MNHEY and SMNVEV (reference sequence). The CDR3 DNA reads TGTGCCAGCAGTTTCGAGAGGGGGGGCAATCAGCCCCAGCATTTT. The encoded protein is CASSFERGGNQPQHF.

V and J are TRBV12-3 or TRBV12-4 and TRBJ1-2; tentatively, D is TRBD1 (5 bases). V lost 5 bases and J 4 bases, leaving 17 bases between the germline ends. The CDR3 has 15 residues. CDR3 DNA sequence: TGTGCCAGCAGTCCTCCGACAGAGGTTATCTATGGCTACACCTTC. Encoded protein: CASSPPTEVIYGYTF.

The chain has TRBV11-1 and TRBJ2-7; 10 nucleotides agree with TRBD2. The CDR3 runs to 16 residues. Germline-derived CDR1 and CDR2 are SGHAT and FQDESV (reference sequence). V lost 4 bases and J lost 0; bases outside the gene matches: 6. This chain's CDR3 is CASSSTGTSASYEQYF. CDR3 DNA: TGTGCCAGCAGCTCGACCGGGACTAGCGCCTCCTACGAGCAGTACTTC.

At least ten counts were recorded for this clonotype. The chain links TRBV2 to TRBJ2-7; a possible D gene is TRBD1 (7 bases). This CDR3 comprises 17 residues. Germline CDR1 and CDR2: SNHLY and FYNNEI. V was pared by 5 bases and J by 3 bases, with 23 bases between. The DNA of the CDR3 is TGTGCCAGCAGTTTTGATACGACAGGGAGGTCGAGCTACGAGCAGTACTTC. It is translated as CASSFDTTGRSSYEQYF.

This clonotype was counted ten times or more. The rearrangement joins TRBV18 to TRBJ1-2; no firm D call. The germline V gene has CDR1 KGHSH and CDR2 LQKENI. CDR3 length: 14 amino acids. V was cut by 2 bases and J by 4 bases, with 11 bases left in between. The CDR3: CASSPADGTYGYTF. The CDR3, as DNA: TGTGCCAGCTCACCAGCGGACGGCACCTATGGCTACACCTTC.

The table lists this clonotype with many counts. V usage is TRBV2 and J usage is TRBJ1-5; no firm D call. The CDR3 is 16 residues long. The germline V gene encodes CDR1 SNHLY and CDR2 FYNNEI. Between the trimmed V and J ends, which lost 3 bases and 2 bases, there was a span of 14 bases. The CDR3 sequence: CASSDGEGGGNQPQHF. The CDR3 DNA reads TGTGCCAGCAGTGATGGAGAGGGAGGCGGCAATCAGCCCCAGCATTTT. The entire variable domain, with the rest obtained from reference TRBV2 and TRBJ1-5, is as follows: EPEVTQTPSHQVTQMGQEVILRCVPISNHLYFYWYRQILGQKVEFLVSFYNNEISEKSEIFDDQFSVERPDGSNFTLKIRSTKLEDSAMYFCASSDGEGGGNQPQHFGDGTRLSIL.

This clonotype was observed a handful of times. V is TRBV18 and J is TRBJ1-1; tentatively, D is TRBD1 (6 bases). V lost 2 bases to trimming and J lost 3 bases, with 13 bases between them. The CDR3 covers 15 residues. From germline, CDR1 is KGHSH and CDR2 LQKENI. DNA for the CDR3: TGTGCCAGCTCACCAAAGGCAGGGGTTGACACTGAAGCTTTCTTT. Its translation: CASSPKAGVDTEAFF.

This clonotype was seen many times. This chain links TRBV2 with TRBJ2-5; D may be TRBD1 or TRBD2 (6 bases each). CDR1 and CDR2 (germline): SNHLY, FYNNEI. Trimming stripped 7 bases from V and 10 bases from J, with 13 bases between. This CDR3 is 11 amino acids long. CDR3 loop: CASIRGGIQYF. CDR3 bases: TGTGCCAGCATCCGAGGGGGGATCCAGTACTTC.

This clonotype came up many times. V and J are TRBV6-1 and TRBJ2-5; 8 bases align to TRBD1. Germline V lookup: CDR1 MNHNS, CDR2 SASEGT. Trimming took 4 bases from V and 7 from J; bases not matched to a gene: 8. The CDR3 is made up of 14 amino acids. CDR3 in amino acids: CASSADRGRPTQYF. CDR3 sequence (DNA): TGTGCCAGCAGTGCCGACAGGGGCCGGCCGACCCAGTACTTC.

This clonotype was observed many times. The V call is TRBV29-1, the J call TRBJ2-7; the D gene is possibly TRBD1 (6 bases). V was pared by 6 bases and J by 6 bases, with 18 bases between. The CDR3 covers 13 residues. CDR1 SQVTM and CDR2 ANQGSEA come from the germline V gene. The CDR3 protein is CSVTSGQTGEQYF. The CDR3 nucleotides read TGCAGCGTCACCTCAGGACAGACTGGCGAGCAGTACTTC.

The gene calls are TRBV20-1 and TRBJ1-5, with 8 bases that match TRBD1. V gave up 8 bases and J gave up 2 bases; unmatched junction bases: 8. The CDR3 has 14 amino acids. Germline CDR1 DFQATT, CDR2 SNEGSKA (reference sequence). CDR3 loop: CSTGGGFGNQPQHF. The CDR3 DNA reads as TGCAGTACAGGGGGGGGTTTCGGCAATCAGCCCCAGCATTTT.

This clonotype was observed a few times. The chain joins TRBV19 to TRBJ1-2; D gene unclear. Germline V gene sequence: CDR1 LNHDA, CDR2 SQIVND (reference sequence). The CDR3 spans 12 residues. Deletions cut 3 bases from V and 1 base from J, with 3 bases between. CDR3 sequence reads: CASSILNYGYTF. In nucleotides, the CDR3 is TGTGCCAGTAGTATCCTTAACTATGGCTACACCTTC.

This clonotype was counted at least ten times. This sequence joins TRBV6-2 or TRBV6-3 and TRBJ2-2; tentative D call: TRBD2 (6 bases). CDR3 length: 12 amino acids. The V and J ends lost 6 bases and 13 bases respectively, with 15 bases between them. Germline CDR1 and CDR2: MNHEY and SVGEGT. The CDR3 DNA sequence: TGTGCCAGCAGCACACTGGCGGGGTCGCTGTTTTTT. As protein: CASSTLAGSLFF.

This clonotype was seen more than once but under ten times. The gene calls are TRBV7-6 and TRBJ1-6; D possibly corresponds to TRBD1 (5 bases). The V and J ends lost 3 bases and 11 bases respectively, with 14 bases between them. The CDR3 spans 14 residues. Germline V gene sequence: CDR1 SGHVS, CDR2 FNYEAQ. The CDR3 region is CASSFGGPGTPLHF. The CDR3 bases are TGTGCCAGCAGCTTTGGCGGCCCAGGGACACCCCTCCACTTT.

This clonotype has ten or more counts. The CDR3 nucleotides are TGTGCCAGCAGAACCCTTGGACAGTTTGGCTATGGCTACACCTTC. Its protein is CASRTLGQFGYGYTF. V is TRBV12-3 or TRBV12-4 and J is TRBJ1-2; a weak D match, TRBD1 (6 bases). The CDR3 sequence is 15 residues long. V gave up 6 bases and J gave up 4 bases, with 18 bases separating them.

Ten or more counts support this clonotype. The rearrangement uses TRBV29-1 and TRBJ1-6; D ambiguous. Trimming left V 0 bases short and J 14 bases short, with 11 bases between. Germline CDR1 reads SQVTM; CDR2 reads ANQGSEA. The CDR3 sequence is 12 residues long. The CDR3 protein is CSVEDNGRSLHF. Here the CDR3 DNA reads TGCAGCGTTGAAGATAACGGGAGGTCCCTCCACTTT. The whole variable domain, filled in from reference TRBV29-1 and TRBJ1-6, reads SAVISQKPSRDICQRGTSLTIQCQVDSQVTMMFWYRQQPGQSLTLIATANQGSEATYESGFVIDKFPISRPNLTFSTLTVSNMSPEDSSIYLCSVEDNGRSLHFGNGTRLTVT.